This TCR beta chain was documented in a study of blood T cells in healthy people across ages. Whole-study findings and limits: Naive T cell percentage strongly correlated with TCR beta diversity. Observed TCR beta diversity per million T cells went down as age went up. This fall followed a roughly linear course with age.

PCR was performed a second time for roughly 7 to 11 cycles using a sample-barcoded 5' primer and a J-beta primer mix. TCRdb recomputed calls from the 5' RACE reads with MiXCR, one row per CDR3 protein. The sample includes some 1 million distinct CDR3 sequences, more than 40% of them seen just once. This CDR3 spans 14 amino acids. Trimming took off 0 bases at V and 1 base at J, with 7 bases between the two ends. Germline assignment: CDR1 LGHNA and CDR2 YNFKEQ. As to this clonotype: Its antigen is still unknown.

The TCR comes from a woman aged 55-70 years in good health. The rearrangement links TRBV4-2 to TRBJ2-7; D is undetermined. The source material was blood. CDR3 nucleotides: TGTGCCAGCAGCCAAGATCGAACGTCCTACGAGCAGTACTTC. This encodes CASSQDRTSYEQYF.